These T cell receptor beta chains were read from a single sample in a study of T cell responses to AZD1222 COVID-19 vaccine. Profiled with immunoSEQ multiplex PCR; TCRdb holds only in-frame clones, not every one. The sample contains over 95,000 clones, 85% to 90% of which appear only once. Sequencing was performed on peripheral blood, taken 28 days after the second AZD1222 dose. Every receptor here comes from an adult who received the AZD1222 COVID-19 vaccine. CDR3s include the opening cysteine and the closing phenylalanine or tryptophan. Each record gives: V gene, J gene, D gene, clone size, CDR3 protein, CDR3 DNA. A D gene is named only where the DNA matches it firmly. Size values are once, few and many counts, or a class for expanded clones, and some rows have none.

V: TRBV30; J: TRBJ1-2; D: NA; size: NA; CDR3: CAWSGQNYGYTF; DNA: TGTGCCTGGAGTGGACAGAACTATGGCTACACCTTC
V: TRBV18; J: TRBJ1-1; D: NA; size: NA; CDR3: CASSPRAGIMNTEAFF; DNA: TGTGCCAGCTCACCTCGTGCAGGAATCATGAACACTGAAGCTTTCTTT
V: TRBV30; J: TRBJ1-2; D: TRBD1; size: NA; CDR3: CAWNRGENYGYTF; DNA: TGTGCCTGGAACAGGGGGGAGAACTATGGCTACACCTTC
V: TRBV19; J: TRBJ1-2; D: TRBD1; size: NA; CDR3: CASSIKGGGLYGYTF; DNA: TGTGCCAGTAGTATTAAAGGGGGCGGACTCTATGGCTACACCTTC
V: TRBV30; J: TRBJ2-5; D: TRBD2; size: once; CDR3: CAWSELAGFQETQYF; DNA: TGTGCCTGGAGTGAGCTAGCGGGATTTCAGGAGACCCAGTACTTC
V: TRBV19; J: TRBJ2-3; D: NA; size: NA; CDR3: CASRESASTDTQYF; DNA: TGTGCCAGTAGAGAGAGTGCTAGCACAGATACGCAGTATTTT
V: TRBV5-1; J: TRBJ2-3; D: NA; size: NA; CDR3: CASSLAQSSTDTQYF; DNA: TGCGCCAGCAGCTTGGCCCAGTCTAGCACAGATACGCAGTATTTT
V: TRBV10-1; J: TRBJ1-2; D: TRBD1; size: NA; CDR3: CASSESGQPVNYGYTF; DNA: TGCGCCAGCAGTGAGTCGGGACAGCCCGTGAACTATGGCTACACCTTC
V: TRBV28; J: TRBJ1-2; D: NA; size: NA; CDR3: CASSPFYYGYTF; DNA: TGTGCCAGCAGTCCCTTCTACTATGGCTACACCTTC
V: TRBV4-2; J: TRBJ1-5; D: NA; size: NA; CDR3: CASSQGGNQPQHF; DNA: TGTGCCAGCAGCCAAGGCGGCAATCAGCCCCAGCATTTT
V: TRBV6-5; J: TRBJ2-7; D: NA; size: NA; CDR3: CASSYSAPGVAYEQYF; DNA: TGTGCCAGCAGTTACTCTGCCCCGGGAGTCGCCTACGAGCAGTACTTC
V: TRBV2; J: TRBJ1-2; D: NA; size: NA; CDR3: CASREGRYGYTF; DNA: TGTGCCAGCAGAGAAGGGAGGTATGGCTACACCTTC
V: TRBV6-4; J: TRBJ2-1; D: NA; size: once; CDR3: CASSDQGTYNEQFF; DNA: TGTGCCAGCAGTGACCAGGGGACCTACAATGAGCAGTTCTTC
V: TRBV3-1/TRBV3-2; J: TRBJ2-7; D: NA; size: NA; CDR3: CASSQPSTSYEQYF; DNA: TGTGCCAGCAGCCAACCCTCGACATCCTACGAGCAGTACTTC
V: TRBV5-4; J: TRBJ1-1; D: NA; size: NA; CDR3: CASSPFPGTEAFF; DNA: TGTGCCAGCAGCCCGTTCCCAGGGACCGAAGCTTTCTTT
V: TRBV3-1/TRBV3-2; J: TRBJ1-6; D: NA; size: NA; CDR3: CASSQSGLDSPLHF; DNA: TGTGCCAGCAGCCAATCAGGTTTGGATTCACCCCTCCACTTT
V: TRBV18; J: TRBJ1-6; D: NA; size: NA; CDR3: CASSPDTLNSPLHF; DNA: TGTGCCAGCTCACCCGACACTTTAAATTCACCCCTCCACTTT
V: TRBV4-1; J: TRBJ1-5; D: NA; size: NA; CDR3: CASSQSASNQPQHF; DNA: TGCGCCAGCAGCCAAAGCGCAAGCAATCAGCCCCAGCATTTT
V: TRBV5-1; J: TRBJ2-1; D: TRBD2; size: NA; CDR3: CASNPGTSSYNEQFF; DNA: TGCGCCAGCAACCCCGGGACTAGCTCCTACAATGAGCAGTTCTTC
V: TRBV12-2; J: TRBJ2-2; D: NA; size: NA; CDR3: CASRGLAGRWDTGELFF; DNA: TGTGCAAGTCGGGGACTAGCGGGAAGGTGGGACACCGGGGAGCTGTTTTTT
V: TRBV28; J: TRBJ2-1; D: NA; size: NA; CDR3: CASKGDAYNEQFF; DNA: TGTGCCAGCAAGGGGGATGCCTACAATGAGCAGTTCTTC
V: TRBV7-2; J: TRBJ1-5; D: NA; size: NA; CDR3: CASSLVGGGSNQPQHF; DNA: TGTGCCAGCAGCTTAGTAGGAGGGGGGAGCAATCAGCCCCAGCATTTT
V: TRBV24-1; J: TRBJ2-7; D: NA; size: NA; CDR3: CATSEGRGEQYF; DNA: TGTGCCACCAGTGAGGGCCGGGGAGAGCAGTACTTC
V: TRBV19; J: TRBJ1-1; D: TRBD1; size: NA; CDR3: CASSTTGGNTEAFF; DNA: TGTGCCAGTAGTACGACAGGGGGGAACACTGAAGCTTTCTTT
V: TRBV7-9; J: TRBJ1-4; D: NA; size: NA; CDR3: CASSFADTTNEKLFF; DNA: TGTGCCAGCAGCTTCGCGGACACGACTAATGAAAAACTGTTTTTT
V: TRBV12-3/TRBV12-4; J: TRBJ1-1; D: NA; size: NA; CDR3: CVTGRNTEAFF; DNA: TGCGTCACAGGGCGCAACACTGAAGCTTTCTTT
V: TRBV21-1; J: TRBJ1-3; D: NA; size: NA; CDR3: CASSSTGQRVLFSGNTIYF; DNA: TGTGCCAGCAGCAGCACGGGACAGCGTGTACTCTTCTCTGGAAACACCATATATTTT
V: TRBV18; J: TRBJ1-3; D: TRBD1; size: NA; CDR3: CASSHPGTGGPGNTIYF; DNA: TGTGCCAGCTCACACCCGGGGACAGGCGGTCCTGGAAACACCATATATTTT
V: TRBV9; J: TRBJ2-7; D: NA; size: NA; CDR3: CASSVGPTSYEQYF; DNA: TGTGCCAGCAGCGTAGGCCCAACCTCCTACGAGCAGTACTTC
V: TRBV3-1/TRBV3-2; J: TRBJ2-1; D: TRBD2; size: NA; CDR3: CASSQDPPGLAIDEQFF; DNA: TGTGCCAGCAGCCAAGATCCACCGGGACTAGCGATCGATGAGCAGTTCTTC